This TCR beta chain was identified in a study of blood T cell repertoires in COVID-19. About the study: Acute and convalescent COVID-19 specimens originated in the United States, Italy and Spain.

Concerning this clone: This CDR3 is also generated by other DNA sequences in the sample.

In the authors' methods: Reference gene primer amplification gave estimated nucleated cell counts. TCRdb keeps only in-frame clones here, not all; method: immunoSEQ multiplex PCR. V and J calls and clone size follow that table, whereas D and trimming were derived from the DNA. The data show about 350,000 clones, more than 85% seen once. In terms of age and location, participants ranged from roughly 18 to 90 years and lived in under 30 US areas. All recovered Cohort 3 donors got two negative PCRs, got clearance, or saw symptom resolution. The CDR3 extends over 14 amino acids. Germline V gene lookup returns CDR1 MGHRA and CDR2 YSYEKL. Trimming removed 4 bases from V and 7 bases from J, with 14 bases in between.

V gene TRBV4-1 combines with J gene TRBJ1-5, with a weak D call TRBD1 (5 bases). This clonotype was sampled from a woman younger than 45 who had recovered from COVID-19. The sample was PBMCs or T cells enriched from blood (not recorded which). For the CDR3, the DNA is TGCGCCAGCAGCCCGGAGTATGGGGCGCAGCCCCAGCATTTT. It yields the protein CASSPEYGAQPQHF.